A single sample is the source of the 27 T cell receptor beta chains below, sequenced in a study of T cells expressing NK-cell markers (dated by TCRdb to 2018 to 2021). Library generation was performed with 5' RACE. TCRdb lists the instrument as Illumina HiSeq 2000. TCRdb reprocessed the reads, reporting each CDR3 protein sequence once and no DNA. This sample's table carries 350,000 to 400,000 distinct CDR3 sequences. Around 10% of the sample goes to the ten largest clones. The sequenced sample was blood T cells: a sorted CD56 or NKG2C T cell subset, CD4+ or CD8+ T cells, or bulk PBMC T cells (not recorded which). These receptor sequences come from a woman aged 45-65 years in good health. Donor details come from another sample of the same person, matched by shared clones.

The chain is built from TRBV5-1 and TRBJ1-4; TCRdb reports TRBD1, a call that lacks DNA to check it against. CDR3 size: 13 residues. Germline values: CDR1 SGHRS, CDR2 YFSETQ. The CDR3 loop reads CASSGGTDEKLFF.

The chain links TRBV7-2 to TRBJ1-3. Germline CDR1 SGHTA, CDR2 FQGNSA. The CDR3 is 16 residues long. The CDR3 loop reads CASSPSSGNSGNTIYF. The full variable domain, in which reference TRBV7-2 and TRBJ1-3 provide the parts outside the CDR3, is GAGVSQSPSNKVTEKGKDVELRCDPISGHTALYWYRQSLGQGLEFLIYFQGNSAPDKSGLPSDRFSAERTGGSVSTLTIQRTQQEDSAVYLCASSPSSGNSGNTIYFGEGSWLTVV.

The chain couples TRBV5-1 to TRBJ1-5. The germline V gene encodes CDR1 SGHRS and CDR2 YFSETQ. This CDR3 spans 15 amino acids. The CDR3: CASSLQGLPNQPQHF.

The rearrangement uses TRBV7-9 and TRBJ2-1; TCRdb reports TRBD2, a call that lacks DNA to check it against. Germline lookup yields CDR1 SEHNR and CDR2 FQNEAQ (reference sequence). The CDR3 covers 14 residues. The CDR3 spells CATALWDFNNEQFF.

Here the CDR3 reads CASSSQVNTEAFF. The rearrangement joins TRBV7-9 to TRBJ1-1. The CDR3 totals 13 residues. CDR1 is SEHNR and CDR2 is FQNEAQ in the germline V gene (reference sequence).

This chain uses TRBV7-8 with TRBJ2-6; TCRdb proposes TRBD1, but this gene call is untestable without DNA. In germline, CDR1 is SGHVS, CDR2 FQNEAQ. The CDR3 consists of 16 residues. The CDR3 here is CASSMLTPGGANVLTF.

The gene calls are TRBV18 and TRBJ2-5; TCRdb calls TRBD1, which cannot be checked without DNA. The length of the CDR3 is 14 residues. From germline, CDR1 is KGHSH and CDR2 LQKENI. The CDR3 protein is CASSPQTGRETQYF.

This chain links TRBV12-3 or TRBV12-4 with TRBJ2-1; no DNA is available, so the TRBD2 call from TCRdb remains unchecked. This CDR3 is 15 amino acids long. CDR3 loop: CASSQTSRPVNEQFF.

The chain uses TRBV6-2 or TRBV6-3 and TRBJ2-3; the TCRdb D gene call, TRBD2, has no DNA to confirm it. The CDR3 contains 14 residues. CDR1 is MNHEY and CDR2 is SVGEGT in the germline V gene. The CDR3 sequence: CASSNAGLAGAWYF.

The chain is built from TRBV4-1 and TRBJ2-1; the D gene TCRdb calls, TRBD1, cannot be checked with no DNA. In germline, CDR1 is MGHRA, CDR2 YSYEKL. This CDR3 comprises 15 residues. The CDR3 reads CASSQGYRDYNEQFF.

This chain connects TRBV12-3 or TRBV12-4 to TRBJ1-1; TCRdb reports TRBD1, a call that lacks DNA to check it against. This CDR3 spans 15 amino acids. The CDR3 loop reads CASSFLRGPNTEAFF.

This sequence joins TRBV12-3 or TRBV12-4 and TRBJ1-1; TCRdb names TRBD1, which stays unverified in the absence of DNA. The CDR3 loop spans 13 amino acids. The chain's CDR3 is CASRTGLDTEAFF.

This sequence joins TRBV5-1 and TRBJ2-5; TCRdb designates TRBD1, a call that cannot be tested without DNA. CDR3 size: 13 residues. Germline assignment: CDR1 SGHRS and CDR2 YFSETQ. This CDR3 is CASRSAGMETQYF.

This chain links TRBV28 with TRBJ2-2; the TCRdb D gene call, TRBD2, has no DNA to confirm it. The CDR3 covers 19 residues. Germline CDR1 and CDR2: MDHEN and SYDVKM. The CDR3 region is CASSFSQRLAGGSTGELFF.

This chain links TRBV7-6 with TRBJ2-1; the TCRdb call, TRBD2, lacks DNA for checking. The CDR3 sequence is 16 residues long. CDR1 and CDR2 (germline): SGHVS, FNYEAQ. The CDR3 sequence: CASSLSPGREANEQFF.

CDR3 region: CASSLETSGRVNEQFF. The V and J genes are TRBV5-5 and TRBJ2-1; TCRdb's D call of TRBD2 is untestable without DNA. The CDR3 sequence is 16 residues long. Germline V gene lookup returns CDR1 SGHKS and CDR2 YYEKEE (reference sequence).

The J gene is TRBJ2-7, the V gene TRBV29-1. CDR3 size: 12 residues. CDR1 and CDR2 from the germline V gene are SQVTM and ANQGSEA. CDR3 sequence: CSARKSSYEQYF.

The chain joins TRBV6-5 to TRBJ2-3; TCRdb reports TRBD1, a call that lacks DNA to check it against. Germline lookup yields CDR1 MNHEY and CDR2 SVGAGI. The CDR3 is 15 amino acids. The CDR3 sequence: CASSFLAPTPDTQYF.

The chain is built from TRBV9 and TRBJ2-7; TCRdb reports TRBD2, a call that lacks DNA to check it against. The CDR3 runs 15 residues. CDR1 and CDR2 from the germline V gene are SGDLS and YYNGEE. The CDR3 is CASSVGREGLYEQYF.

CDR3 in amino acids: CSASSVSGRSGTQYF. The rearrangement joins TRBV20-1 to TRBJ2-5; lacking DNA, the TRBD2 call made by TCRdb goes unchecked. This CDR3 spans 15 amino acids. Germline CDR1 is DFQATT and CDR2 is SNEGSKA (reference sequence).

J is TRBJ2-1 and V is TRBV7-9; the TCRdb call, TRBD2, lacks DNA for checking. The CDR3 totals 16 residues. Germline CDR1 reads SEHNR; CDR2 reads FQNEAQ (reference sequence). The CDR3 sequence is CASSLARLAGRNEQFF.

The chain carries TRBV29-1 and TRBJ1-1; TCRdb selects TRBD1, and the lack of DNA leaves this call unchecked. The CDR3 runs to 13 residues. The germline CDR1 and CDR2 sequences are SQVTM and ANQGSEA. CDR3 in amino acids: CSVTGRGGSEAFF.

The chain recombines TRBV5-1 with TRBJ2-1. CDR1 and CDR2 (germline): SGHRS, YFSETQ. The CDR3 is 14 residues long. CDR3 sequence: CASSLVVRDDEQFF.

The chain employs TRBV7-9 and TRBJ1-2; TCRdb designates TRBD1, a call that cannot be tested without DNA. Germline V CDR1 and CDR2: SEHNR, FQNEAQ (reference sequence). CDR3 length equals 14 residues. CDR3 in amino acids: CASSSQGIRYGYTF.

V is TRBV27 and J is TRBJ2-1; TCRdb lists TRBD2, though no DNA is available to test this call. This CDR3 is built from 15 residues. Germline assignment: CDR1 MNHEY and CDR2 SMNVEV (reference sequence). CDR3 loop: CASSFRTSRNNEQFF.

V and J are TRBV5-5 and TRBJ1-4. This CDR3 region has 15 residues. In germline, CDR1 is SGHKS, CDR2 YYEKEE (reference sequence). The CDR3 reads CASSLIGSVDEKLFF.

The chain has TRBV27 and TRBJ2-3; TCRdb outputs TRBD1, but without DNA this stays unchecked. CDR1 is MNHEY and CDR2 is SMNVEV in the germline V gene (reference sequence). This CDR3 is built from 15 residues. CDR3: CASSFASGRGGTQYF.